This T cell receptor (beta chain) was recorded in a study of T cell repertoires in cytomegalovirus infection. At the level of the study: Matching HLA type, along with CMV infection, was indicated by public TCR beta signatures. Study conclusions and caveats: Clonotype analysis showed dominance of the ex vivo response by HLA-C-restricted CMV-specific TCR beta clonotypes. Identification of carriers of CMV plus the relevant HLA was performed using cumulative public TCR beta family frequency.

Per germline, CDR1 MDHEN and CDR2 SYDVKM. The germline V and J ends were trimmed by 4 bases and 0 bases, with 13 bases remaining between them. CDR3 size: 16 residues. TCRdb reanalysed the reads using MiXCR and keeps one entry per CDR3 protein. In the table there are about 320,000 distinct CDR3 sequences, 8% to 9.5% of which are singletons. This clonotype was found many times. Its antigen is still unknown. Material for sequencing was PBMCs. The rearrangement uses TRBV28 and TRBJ1-3; D is unresolved. The origin of this receptor is a human donor in good health (CMV status not recorded). Some clones in this sample may be carry-over from other donors' samples. The CDR3 bases are TGTGCCAGCAGTTGGTCGGGTCTGAACTCTGGAAACACCATATATTTT. It translates to CASSWSGLNSGNTIYF.